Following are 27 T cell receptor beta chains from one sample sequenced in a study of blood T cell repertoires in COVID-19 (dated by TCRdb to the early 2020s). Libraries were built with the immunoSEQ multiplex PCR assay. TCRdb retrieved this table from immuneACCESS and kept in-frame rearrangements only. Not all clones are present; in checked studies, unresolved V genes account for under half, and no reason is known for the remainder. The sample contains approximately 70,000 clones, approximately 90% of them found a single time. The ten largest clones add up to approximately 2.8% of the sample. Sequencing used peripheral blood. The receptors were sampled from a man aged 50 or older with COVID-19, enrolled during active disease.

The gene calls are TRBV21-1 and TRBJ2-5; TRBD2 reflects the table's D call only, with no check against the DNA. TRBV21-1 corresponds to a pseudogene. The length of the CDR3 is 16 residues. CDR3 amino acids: CASFLREGGGQETQYF. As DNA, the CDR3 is TGTGCCAGCTTCCTTCGGGAGGGCGGGGGCCAAGAGACCCAGTACTTC.

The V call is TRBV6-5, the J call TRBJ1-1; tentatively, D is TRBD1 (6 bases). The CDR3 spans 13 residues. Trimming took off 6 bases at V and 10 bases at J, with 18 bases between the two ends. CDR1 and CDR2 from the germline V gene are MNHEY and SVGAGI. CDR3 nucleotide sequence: TGTGCCAGCAGCAAGACGACAGGTGGTAGAGCTTTCTTT. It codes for CASSKTTGGRAFF.

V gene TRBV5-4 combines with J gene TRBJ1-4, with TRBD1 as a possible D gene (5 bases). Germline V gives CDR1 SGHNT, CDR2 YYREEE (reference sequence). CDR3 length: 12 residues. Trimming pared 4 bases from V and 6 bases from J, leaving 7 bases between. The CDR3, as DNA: TGTGCCAGCAGCCGCAGGGATGAAAAACTGTTTTTT. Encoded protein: CASSRRDEKLFF.

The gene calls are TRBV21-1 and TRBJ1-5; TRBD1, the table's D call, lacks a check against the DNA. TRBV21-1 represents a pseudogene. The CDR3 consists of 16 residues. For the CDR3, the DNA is TGTGCCAGCAGCAAGGGGCGGTACTATAGCAATCAGCCCCAGCATTTT. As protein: CASSKGRYYSNQPQHF.

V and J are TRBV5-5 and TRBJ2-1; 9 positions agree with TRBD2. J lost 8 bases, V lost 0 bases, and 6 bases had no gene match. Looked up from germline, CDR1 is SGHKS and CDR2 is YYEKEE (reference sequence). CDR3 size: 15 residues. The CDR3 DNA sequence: TGTGCCAGCAGCTTGGAAGGGACTAGCAGACATGAGCAGTTCTTC. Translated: CASSLEGTSRHEQFF.

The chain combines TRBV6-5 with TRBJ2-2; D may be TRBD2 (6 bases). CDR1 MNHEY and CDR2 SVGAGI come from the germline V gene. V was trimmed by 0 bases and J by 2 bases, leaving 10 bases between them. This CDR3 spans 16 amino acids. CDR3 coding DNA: TGTGCCAGCAGTTACTCGGGGGGAGCAAACACCGGGGAGCTGTTTTTT. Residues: CASSYSGGANTGELFF.

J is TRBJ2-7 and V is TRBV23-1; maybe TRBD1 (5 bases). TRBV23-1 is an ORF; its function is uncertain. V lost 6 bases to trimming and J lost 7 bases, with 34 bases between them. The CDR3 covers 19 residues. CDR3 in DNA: TGCGCCAGCAGCGATCCGAAACCCCTCAACCCACCCATTCAGGGTGAGCAGTACGTC. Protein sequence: CASSDPKPLNPPIQGEQYV.

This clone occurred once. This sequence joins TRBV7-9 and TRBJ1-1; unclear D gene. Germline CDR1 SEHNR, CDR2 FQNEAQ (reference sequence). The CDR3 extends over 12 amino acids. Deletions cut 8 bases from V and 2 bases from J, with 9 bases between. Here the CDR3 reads CASGVANTEAFF. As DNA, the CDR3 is TGTGCCAGCGGAGTAGCTAACACTGAAGCTTTCTTT.

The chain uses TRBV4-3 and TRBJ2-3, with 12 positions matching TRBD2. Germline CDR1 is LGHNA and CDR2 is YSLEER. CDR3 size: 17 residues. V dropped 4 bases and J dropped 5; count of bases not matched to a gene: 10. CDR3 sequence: CASSRPRLAGEEDTQYF. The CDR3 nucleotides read TGCGCCAGCAGCCGCCCAAGACTAGCGGGAGAGGAAGATACGCAGTATTTT.

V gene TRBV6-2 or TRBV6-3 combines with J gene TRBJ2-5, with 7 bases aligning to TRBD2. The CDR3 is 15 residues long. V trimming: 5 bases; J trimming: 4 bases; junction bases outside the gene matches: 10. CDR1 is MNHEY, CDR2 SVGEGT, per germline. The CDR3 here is CASSQGTTTVETQYF. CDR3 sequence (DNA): TGTGCCAGCAGTCAAGGGACTACAACTGTAGAGACCCAGTACTTC.

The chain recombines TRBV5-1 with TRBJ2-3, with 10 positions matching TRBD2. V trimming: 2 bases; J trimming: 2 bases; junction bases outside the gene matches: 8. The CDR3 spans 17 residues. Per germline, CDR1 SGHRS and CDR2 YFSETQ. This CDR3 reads CASSLRGLADITDTQYF. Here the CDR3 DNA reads TGCGCCAGCAGCTTACGAGGACTAGCGGATATCACAGATACGCAGTATTTT.

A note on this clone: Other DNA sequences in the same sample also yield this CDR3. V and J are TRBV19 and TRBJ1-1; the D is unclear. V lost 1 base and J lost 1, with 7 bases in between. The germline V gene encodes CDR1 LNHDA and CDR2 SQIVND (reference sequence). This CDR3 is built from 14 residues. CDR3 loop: CASSIVGGNTEAFF. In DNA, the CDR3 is TGTGCCAGTAGTATAGTGGGAGGGAACACTGAAGCTTTCTTT. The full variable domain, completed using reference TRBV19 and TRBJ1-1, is DGGITQSPKYLFRKEGQNVTLSCEQNLNHDAMYWYRQDPGQGLRLIYYSQIVNDFQKGDIAEGYSVSREKKESFPLTVTSAQKNPTAFYLCASSIVGGNTEAFFGQGTRLTVV.

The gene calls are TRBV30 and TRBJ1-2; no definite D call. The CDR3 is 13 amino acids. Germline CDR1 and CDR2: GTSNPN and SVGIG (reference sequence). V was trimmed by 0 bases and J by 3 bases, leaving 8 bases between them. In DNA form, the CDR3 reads TGTGCCTGGAGTGTACTGAGGGACTATGGCTACACCTTC. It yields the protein CAWSVLRDYGYTF.

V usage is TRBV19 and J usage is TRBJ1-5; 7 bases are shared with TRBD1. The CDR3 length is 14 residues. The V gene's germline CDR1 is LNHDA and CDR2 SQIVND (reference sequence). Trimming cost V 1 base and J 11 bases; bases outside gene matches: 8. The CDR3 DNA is TGTGCCAGTAGTATAGCGGGCAGGGGGGAATCCCAGCATTTT. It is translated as CASSIAGRGESQHF.

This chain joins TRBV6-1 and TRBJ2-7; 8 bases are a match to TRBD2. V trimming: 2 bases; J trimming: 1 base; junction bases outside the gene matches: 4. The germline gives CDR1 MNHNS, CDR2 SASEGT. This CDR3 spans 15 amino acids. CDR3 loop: CASSESSGSSYEQYF. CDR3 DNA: TGTGCCAGCAGTGAATCCAGCGGGAGTTCCTACGAGCAGTACTTC.

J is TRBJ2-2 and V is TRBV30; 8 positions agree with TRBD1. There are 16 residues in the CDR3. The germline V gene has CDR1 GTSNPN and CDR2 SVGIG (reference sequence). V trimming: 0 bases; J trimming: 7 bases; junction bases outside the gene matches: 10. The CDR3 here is CAWSVVGQGWFGELFF. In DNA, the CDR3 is TGTGCCTGGAGTGTAGTCGGACAGGGTTGGTTCGGGGAGCTGTTTTTT.

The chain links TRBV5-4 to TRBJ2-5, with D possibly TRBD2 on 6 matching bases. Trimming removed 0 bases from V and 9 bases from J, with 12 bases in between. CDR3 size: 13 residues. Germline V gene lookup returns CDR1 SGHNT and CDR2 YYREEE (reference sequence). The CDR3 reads CASSLGEVGAQYF. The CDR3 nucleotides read TGTGCCAGCAGCTTGGGGGAGGTCGGGGCCCAGTACTTC. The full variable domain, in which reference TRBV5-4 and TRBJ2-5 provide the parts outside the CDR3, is ETGVTQSPTHLIKTRGQQVTLRCSSQSGHNTVSWYQQALGQGPQFIFQYYREEENGRGNFPPRFSGLQFPNYSSELNVNALELDDSALYLCASSLGEVGAQYFGPGTRLLVL.

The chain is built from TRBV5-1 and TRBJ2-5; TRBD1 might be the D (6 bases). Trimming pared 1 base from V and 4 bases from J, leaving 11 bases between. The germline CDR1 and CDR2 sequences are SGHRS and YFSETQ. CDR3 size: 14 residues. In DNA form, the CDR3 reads TGCGCCAGCAGCTTGCAGGGGAGAGGAGAGACCCAGTACTTC. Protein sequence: CASSLQGRGETQYF.

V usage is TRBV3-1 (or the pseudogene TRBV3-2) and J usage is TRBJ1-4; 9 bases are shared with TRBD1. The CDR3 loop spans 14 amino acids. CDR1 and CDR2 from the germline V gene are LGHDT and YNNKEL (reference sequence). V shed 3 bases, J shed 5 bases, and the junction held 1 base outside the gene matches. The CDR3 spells CASSHGTGNEKLFF. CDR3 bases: TGTGCCAGCAGCCACGGGACAGGGAATGAAAAACTGTTTTTT.

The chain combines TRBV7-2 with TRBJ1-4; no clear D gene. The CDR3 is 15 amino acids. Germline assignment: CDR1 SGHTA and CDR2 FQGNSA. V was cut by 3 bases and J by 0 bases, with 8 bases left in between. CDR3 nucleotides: TGTGCCAGCAGCTTCGACGGGGCAACTAATGAAAAACTGTTTTTT. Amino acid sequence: CASSFDGATNEKLFF.

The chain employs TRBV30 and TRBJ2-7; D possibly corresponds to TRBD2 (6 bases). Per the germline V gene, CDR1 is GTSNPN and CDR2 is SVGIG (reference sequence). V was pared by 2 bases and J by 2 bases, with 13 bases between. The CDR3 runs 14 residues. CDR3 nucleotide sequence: TGTGCCTGGAGTATAGGGGAGGTCGCCTACGAGCAGTACTTC. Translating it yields CAWSIGEVAYEQYF.

CDR3 nucleotide sequence: TGTGCCAGTAGCTACAGGGAGGGAGCTAACTATGGCTACACCTTC. It is translated as CASSYREGANYGYTF. The rearrangement joins TRBV19 to TRBJ1-2, with a tentative D call TRBD1 (6 bases). The CDR3 has 15 amino acids. Germline V gene sequence: CDR1 LNHDA, CDR2 SQIVND (reference sequence). The germline V and J ends were trimmed by 6 bases and 0 bases, with 14 bases remaining between them.

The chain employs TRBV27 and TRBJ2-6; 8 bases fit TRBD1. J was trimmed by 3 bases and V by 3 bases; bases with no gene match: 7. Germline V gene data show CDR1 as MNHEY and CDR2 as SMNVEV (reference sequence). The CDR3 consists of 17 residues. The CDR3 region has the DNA TGTGCCAGCAGTTTTCAGGGGGCCGCTGGTGGGGCCAACGTCCTGACTTTC. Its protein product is CASSFQGAAGGANVLTF.

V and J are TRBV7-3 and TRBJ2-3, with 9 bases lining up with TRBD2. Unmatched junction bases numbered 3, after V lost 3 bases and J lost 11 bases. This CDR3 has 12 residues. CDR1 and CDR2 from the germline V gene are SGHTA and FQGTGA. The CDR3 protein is CASSLAGGEQYF. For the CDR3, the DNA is TGTGCCAGCAGCTTGGCGGGAGGGGAGCAGTATTTT.

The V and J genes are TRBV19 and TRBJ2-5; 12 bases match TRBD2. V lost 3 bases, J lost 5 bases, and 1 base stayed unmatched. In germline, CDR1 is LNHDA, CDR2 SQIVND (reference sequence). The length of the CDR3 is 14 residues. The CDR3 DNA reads TGTGCCAGTAGTATGACTAGCGGGAGTGAGACCCAGTACTTC. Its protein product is CASSMTSGSETQYF.

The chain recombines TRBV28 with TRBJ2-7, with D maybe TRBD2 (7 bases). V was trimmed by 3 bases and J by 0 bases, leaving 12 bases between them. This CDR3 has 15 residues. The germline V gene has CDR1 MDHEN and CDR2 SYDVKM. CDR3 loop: CASSLGGAGSYEQYF. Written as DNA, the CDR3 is TGTGCCAGCAGTTTGGGGGGGGCAGGCTCCTACGAGCAGTACTTC.

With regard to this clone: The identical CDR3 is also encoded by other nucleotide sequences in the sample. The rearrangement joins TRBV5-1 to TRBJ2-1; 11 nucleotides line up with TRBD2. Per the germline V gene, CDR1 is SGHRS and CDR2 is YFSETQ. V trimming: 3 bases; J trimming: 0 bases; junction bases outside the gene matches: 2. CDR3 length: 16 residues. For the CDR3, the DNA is TGCGCCAGCAGCTCGGGACTAGCGGTCTCCTACAATGAGCAGTTCTTC. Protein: CASSSGLAVSYNEQFF.